The rows below give T cell receptor beta chains drawn from one sample of a study of cytomegalovirus exposure and HLA in healthy donors. Assay used: immunoSEQ multiplex PCR; TCRdb lists only in-frame clones, some missing. The repertoire holds under 140,000 clones, with approximately 86% as singletons. The source material was PBMCs. All receptors come from a man aged 40-49 years in good health and CMV-seronegative. Each CDR3 is given with its conserved first and last residue. Fields, in order: CDR3 DNA, CDR3 protein, clone size, J gene, D gene, V gene. The D gene is left open where the match is weak. Clone size is not always given. Where it is, it says once, few, many or a class for expanded clones.

TGTGCCACCAGCAGAGCGAGTAATCAGCCCCAGCATTTT CATSRASNQPQHF - TRBJ1-5 - TRBV15
TGTGCCAGCAGACCAGACTGGTACAATGAGCAGTTCTTC CASRPDWYNEQFF - TRBJ2-1 - TRBV6-1
TGTGCCAGCAGTCTACAGGACAAAGATAATTCACCCCTCCACTTT CASSLQDKDNSPLHF - TRBJ1-6 - TRBV28
TGTGCCAGCAGGCGATCCTACGAGCAGTACTTC CASRRSYEQYF - TRBJ2-7 - TRBV28
TGTGCCTGGAGTCCCCGCGGGGTCAAAAACATTCAGTACTTC CAWSPRGVKNIQYF - TRBJ2-4 - TRBV30
TGTGCCAGCTCACCAGGGGGGAATGGCAATCAGCCCCAGCATTTT CASSPGGNGNQPQHF - TRBJ1-5 - TRBV18
TGCAGCGTTGCCGACGGGTCCTACGAGCAGTACTTC CSVADGSYEQYF - TRBJ2-7 - TRBV29-1
TGCGCCAGCAGCTCCCAGGGAGGGACTGAAGCTTTCTTT CASSSQGGTEAFF - TRBJ1-1 - TRBV5-1
TGTGCCAGCAGTGAAGCGGGGCCTGGGGCCAACGTCCTGACTTTC CASSEAGPGANVLTF - TRBJ2-6 - TRBV2
TGCGCCAGCAGCTTAAGGGGGGGAGAGACCCAGTACTTC CASSLRGGETQYF - TRBJ2-5 - TRBV5-1
TGTGCCAGCAGTACAGGGGTTTCCCCCGCGCAGACCCAGTACTTC CASSTGVSPAQTQYF - TRBJ2-5 TRBD1 TRBV6-5
TGTGCCAGCAGCTTGATGGCTAGCTCCTACGAGCAGTACTTC CASSLMASSYEQYF - TRBJ2-7 - TRBV5-4
TGTGCCAGCAGCCCCCGACAGGGGAGGAATAATTCACCCCTCCACTTT CASSPRQGRNNSPLHF - TRBJ1-6 TRBD1 TRBV5-6
TGTGCCAGCAGTGCCGGGACACCAGGAAACACCATATATTTT CASSAGTPGNTIYF - TRBJ1-3 - TRBV28
TGTGCCAGCAACTCTGAGCGGCCTAGTAACCTTGGCTACACCTTC CASNSERPSNLGYTF - TRBJ1-2 - TRBV2
TGCGCCAGCAGCTTGAGGGGGACAGGGGATGGTTGGAACACTGAAGCTTTCTTT CASSLRGTGDGWNTEAFF - TRBJ1-1 TRBD1 TRBV5-1
TGTGCCAGCAGCCTAGACGGATCCTCCTACGAGCAGTACTTC CASSLDGSSYEQYF - TRBJ2-7 - TRBV6-5
TGTGCCACCGGGGACTCCACAGATACGCAGTATTTT CATGDSTDTQYF - TRBJ2-3 - TRBV27
TGTGCCAGCAGTGCACTAGCGGGGGCTGTGGTTACGCAGTATTTT CASSALAGAVVTQYF - TRBJ2-3 TRBD2 TRBV6-1
TGTGCCAGCAGGAAGCAGCGGGGGGCTTTCGACGAGCAGTACTTC CASRKQRGAFDEQYF - TRBJ2-7 TRBD2 TRBV2
TGTGCCAGCAGCGAGGGAGCGGGTGCGCCCCAAGAGACCCAGTACTTC CASSEGAGAPQETQYF once TRBJ2-5 - TRBV9
TGCGCCAGCAGCCAAGCGAACAGGGCGAACACCGGGGAGCTGTTTTTT CASSQANRANTGELFF - TRBJ2-2 - TRBV4-3
TGTGCCAGCAGCCAGTCCGACTTGTATCAGCCCCAGCATTTT CASSQSDLYQPQHF - TRBJ1-5 - TRBV4-2
TGTGCCAGTAGCCGCGGACAGGGAAGTAACACTGAAGCTTTCTTT CASSRGQGSNTEAFF - TRBJ1-1 TRBD1 TRBV19
TGTGCCAGTAGTATAGGGGCAGGAGGGGGCTCTTATGGCTACACCTTC CASSIGAGGGSYGYTF once TRBJ1-2 TRBD1 TRBV19
TGTGCCAGGCATAGGACACACAACACCGGGGAGCTGTTTTTT CARHRTHNTGELFF - TRBJ2-2 - TRBV2
TGTGCCAGCAGCCCGACAGGGGGGTCCTACGAGCAGTACTTC CASSPTGGSYEQYF - TRBJ2-7 TRBD1 TRBV5-6
TGTGCCAGCAGTTACTCGGGGAGTAACAATGAAAAACTGTTTTTT CASSYSGSNNEKLFF few TRBJ1-4 - TRBV6-5
TGTGCCAGCAGGTTCGGACAGGGTGGCTCACCCCTCCACTTT CASRFGQGGSPLHF few TRBJ1-6 TRBD1 TRBV6-1
TGTGCCTGGGGTCGGGAGGACACTGAAGCTTTCTTT CAWGREDTEAFF few TRBJ1-1 - TRBV30
TGCGCCAGCAGCCAAGATCCACCCCTAAGCTCCTATAATTCACCCCTCCACTTT CASSQDPPLSSYNSPLHF - TRBJ1-6 - TRBV4-1
TGTGCCAGCAGCTTAGCACTAGGGGGGGGCAACGAGCAGTACTTC CASSLALGGGNEQYF once TRBJ2-7 - TRBV7-9
TGTGCCAGCAGCGCCGGGACAGGGAATGAGCAGTTCTTC CASSAGTGNEQFF - TRBJ2-1 TRBD1 TRBV5-6
TGCGCCAGCAGCCCCCGGACAGGAGGGAACACTGAAGCTTTCTTT CASSPRTGGNTEAFF - TRBJ1-1 TRBD1 TRBV5-1
TGTGCCAGCAGTTCACAGGGTATGGGGACTGAAGCTTTCTTT CASSSQGMGTEAFF - TRBJ1-1 - TRBV6-6
TGTGCCAGCAGTGAAGGACACTTCTACGAGCAGTACTTC CASSEGHFYEQYF - TRBJ2-7 - TRBV6-1